Following are 30 T cell receptor beta chains from one sample sequenced in a study of blood T cells in healthy people across ages. Together with a sample-barcoded 5' primer, a J-beta primer mix was included in a second PCR lasting roughly 6 to 12 cycles. MiXCR was run by TCRdb on the 5' RACE reads, yielding one entry per CDR3 protein. The data contain about 800,000 distinct CDR3 sequences, 20% to 30% of them singletons. The data were also submitted as part of a second study, on T cells of mothers and their children.

The sequenced sample consisted of blood. These receptors all stem from a boy between 10 and 17 years old in good health.

The table lists this clonotype with a few counts. The chain couples TRBV7-2 to TRBJ2-1; 10 nucleotides line up with TRBD2. V shed 5 bases, J shed 3 bases, and the junction held 4 bases outside the gene matches. Germline loops: CDR1 SGHTA, CDR2 FQGNSA. This CDR3 is 15 amino acids long. The DNA for the CDR3 is TGTGCCAGCAGCCCGGAGCGGGGGGGCTACAATGAGCAGTTCTTC. Amino acid sequence: CASSPERGGYNEQFF. Combining the CDR3 with reference TRBV7-2 and TRBJ2-1 gives the whole variable domain GAGVSQSPSNKVTEKGKDVELRCDPISGHTALYWYRQSLGQGLEFLIYFQGNSAPDKSGLPSDRFSAERTGGSVSTLTIQRTQQEDSAVYLCASSPERGGYNEQFFGPGTRLTVL.

The chain recombines TRBV2 with TRBJ2-4, with 9 bases matching TRBD1. Germline V gene lookup returns CDR1 SNHLY and CDR2 FYNNEI. With 10 bases clipped from V and 0 bases from J, the junction kept 13 bases outside the gene matches. The CDR3 runs to 17 residues. As DNA, the CDR3 is TGTGCCACCTCTGAGAGAACAGGGGGCGAAGCCAAAAACATTCAGTACTTC. The encoded protein is CATSERTGGEAKNIQYF.

The chain couples TRBV4-1 to TRBJ2-5, with unresolved D. Trimming removed 0 bases from V and 2 bases from J, with 10 bases in between. The CDR3 contains 15 residues. Per the germline V gene, CDR1 is MGHRA and CDR2 is YSYEKL. CDR3 sequence reads: CASSQDLLAQETQYF. The CDR3 nucleotides are TGCGCCAGCAGCCAAGATTTGTTGGCTCAAGAGACCCAGTACTTC.

The table lists this clonotype with a few counts. The chain recombines TRBV6-6 with TRBJ2-2; no clear D. Germline CDR1 MNHNY, CDR2 SVGAGI (reference sequence). Trimming pared 5 bases from V and 7 bases from J, leaving 17 bases between. The CDR3 extends over 15 amino acids. The CDR3 sequence is CASSPTSNSNGELFF. The CDR3 DNA reads as TGTGCCAGCAGTCCGACCTCAAACAGTAACGGGGAGCTGTTTTTT.

The J gene is TRBJ2-7, the V gene TRBV6-5, with a possible D match to TRBD1 (5 bases). The ends were cut back, 2 bases at V and 6 bases at J, with 17 bases in the middle. The CDR3 has 15 residues. Germline lookup yields CDR1 MNHEY and CDR2 SVGAGI. The CDR3 DNA reads TGTGCCAGCAGTTACGGATCCGCAGGGTTGGGCGAGCAGTACTTC. Translated, it gives CASSYGSAGLGEQYF.

V is TRBV29-1 and J is TRBJ2-7, with 11 bases lining up with TRBD1. The ends lost 4 bases at V and 1 base at J; junction bases unmatched: 9. The CDR3 is 16 amino acids. Germline V gene lookup returns CDR1 SQVTM and CDR2 ANQGSEA. CDR3 loop: CSVGEGGQGESYEQYF. The CDR3 DNA is TGCAGCGTTGGGGAAGGGGGACAGGGGGAGTCCTACGAGCAGTACTTC.

This clonotype was seen more than once but under ten times. This rearrangement joins TRBV5-1 to TRBJ2-7, with TRBD1 matching 10 bases. After removal of 1 base from V and 5 bases from J, the junction contained 6 bases not matched to a gene. Looked up from germline, CDR1 is SGHRS and CDR2 is YFSETQ. The CDR3 is 15 amino acids. The chain's CDR3 is CASSLTGTGVNEQYF. The CDR3 DNA is TGCGCCAGCAGCTTGACCGGGACAGGGGTTAACGAGCAGTACTTC.

CDR3 protein: CASSSEVMNTEAFF. CDR3 coding DNA: TGTGCCAGCAGCTCCGAGGTCATGAACACTGAAGCTTTCTTT. The rearrangement uses TRBV7-9 and TRBJ1-1; D call uncertain. V was pared by 4 bases and J by 0 bases, with 9 bases between. The CDR3 length is 14 residues. Germline assignment: CDR1 SEHNR and CDR2 FQNEAQ (reference sequence).

CDR3 protein: CSADLANYGYTF. The CDR3 nucleotides read TGCAGCGCTGACCTAGCTAACTATGGCTACACCTTC. The J gene is TRBJ1-2, the V gene TRBV29-1; D is undetermined. Germline V gene lookup returns CDR1 SQVTM and CDR2 ANQGSEA. V lost 7 bases, J lost 0 bases, and 9 bases lay in between. This CDR3 comprises 12 residues.

This rearrangement joins TRBV29-1 to TRBJ2-1; 10 bases agree with TRBD1. The DNA matches TRBJ2-5 better at its end, which makes the J call doubtful. Germline CDR1 and CDR2: SQVTM and ANQGSEA. The CDR3 totals 15 residues. The CDR3 here is CSVTRQGALGETQYF. The CDR3, as DNA: TGCAGCGTTACCCGACAGGGGGCTTTGGGGGAGACCCAGTACTTC.

The CDR3 region has the DNA TGTGCCAGCAGCCAAGACGCCGGGACCATTTATCATAGCAATCAGCCCCAGCATTTT. This sequence encodes CASSQDAGTIYHSNQPQHF. This chain links TRBV14 with TRBJ1-5; tentatively, D is TRBD1 (5 bases). This CDR3 is built from 19 residues. Germline V lookup: CDR1 SGHDN, CDR2 FVKESK. The V and J ends lost 0 bases and 0 bases respectively, with 18 bases between them.

This clonotype was observed a handful of times. This rearrangement joins TRBV7-2 to TRBJ2-4; the match to TRBD2 covers 8 bases. This CDR3 is built from 16 residues. Germline-derived CDR1 and CDR2 are SGHTA and FQGNSA. With 2 bases clipped from V and 1 base from J, the junction kept 4 bases outside the gene matches. Here the CDR3 DNA reads TGTGCCAGCAGCTTACTTGGCGGGGGGGCCAAAAACATTCAGTACTTC. It codes for CASSLLGGGAKNIQYF.

Points on this clonotype: Germline and junction disagree at one end, which may indicate a read error. The V call is TRBV7-9, the J call TRBJ2-5, with D possibly called TRBD1 or TRBD2 (5 bases each). The J call is doubtful: the DNA matches TRBJ2-7 better. The germline V gene encodes CDR1 SEHNR and CDR2 FQNEAQ (reference sequence). The CDR3 extends over 13 amino acids. Written as DNA, the CDR3 is TGTGCCAGCGGCTTGGGACCCCACGACGAGCAGTACTTC. Amino acids: CASGLGPHDEQYF.

The chain links TRBV7-6 to TRBJ2-7; D remains ambiguous. V was pared by 10 bases and J by 4 bases, with 14 bases between. Germline CDR1 is SGHVS and CDR2 is FNYEAQ. The CDR3 totals 12 residues. The CDR3 DNA sequence: TGTGCCATCAACCAGTCGGTGTACGAGCAGTACTTC. Translated, it gives CAINQSVYEQYF.

This clonotype was detected once. The chain carries TRBV11-2 and TRBJ2-1, with TRBD1 matching 9 bases. V gave up 8 bases and J gave up 1 base; unmatched junction bases: 6. CDR1 and CDR2 (germline): SGHAT, FQNNGV. This CDR3 is built from 15 residues. The CDR3 sequence is CASHRTGVSYNEQFF. The CDR3 nucleotides are TGTGCCAGCCACCGGACAGGGGTATCCTACAATGAGCAGTTCTTC. The complete variable domain, with remaining parts taken from reference TRBV11-2 and TRBJ2-1, reads EAGVAQSPRYKIIEKRQSVAFWCNPISGHATLYWYQQILGQGPKLLIQFQNNGVVDDSQLPKDRFSAERLKGVDSTLKIQPAKLEDSAVYLCASHRTGVSYNEQFFGPGTRLTVL.

The chain uses TRBV7-6 and TRBJ1-4; D may be TRBD1 (6 bases). The V end lost 6 bases, the J end lost 1 base, and 12 bases lay between the germline ends. The CDR3 runs 15 residues. Germline assignment: CDR1 SGHVS and CDR2 FNYEAQ. The CDR3 DNA follows: TGTGCCAGCAGACGGGACACCCGAACTAATGAAAAACTGTTTTTT. Translated, it gives CASRRDTRTNEKLFF.

J is TRBJ2-7 and V is TRBV7-8, with D possibly matching TRBD1 (5 bases). Trimming took off 2 bases at V and 7 bases at J, with 18 bases between the two ends. The germline V gene has CDR1 SGHVS and CDR2 FQNEAQ. This CDR3 spans 15 amino acids. The DNA of the CDR3 is TGTGCCAGCAGCTTAACCGCCCCCGGAAGGGGAGAGCAGTACTTC. It yields the protein CASSLTAPGRGEQYF.

This clonotype turned up a few times. The chain recombines TRBV10-3 with TRBJ2-7, with D perhaps matching TRBD1 (6 bases). The germline CDR1 and CDR2 sequences are ENHRY and SYGVKD. The CDR3 runs 14 residues. Trimming removed 5 bases from V and 1 base from J, with 12 bases in between. CDR3 sequence reads: CAISSWDKSYEQYF. The CDR3 coding sequence is TGTGCCATCAGTAGCTGGGACAAGTCCTACGAGCAGTACTTC.

This chain connects TRBV25-1 to TRBJ2-5; 9 nucleotides align to TRBD1. This CDR3 spans 15 amino acids. Germline V CDR1 and CDR2: MGHDK, SYGVNS. V lost 4 bases and J lost 0; bases outside the gene matches: 3. Here the CDR3 reads CASSGRDRDQETQYF. As DNA, the CDR3 is TGTGCCAGCAGTGGCCGGGACAGGGACCAAGAGACCCAGTACTTC. Full variable domain (remainder filled in from reference TRBV25-1 and TRBJ2-5): EADIYQTPRYLVIGTGKKITLECSQTMGHDKMYWYQQDPGMELHLIHYSYGVNSTEKGDLSSESTVSRIRTEHFPLTLESARPSHTSQYLCASSGRDRDQETQYFGPGTRLLVL.

This clonotype was recorded a few times. J is TRBJ2-4 and V is TRBV12-3 or TRBV12-4, with D unclear. Trimming removed 2 bases from V and 1 base from J, with 6 bases in between. This CDR3 comprises 14 residues. The CDR3 DNA reads TGTGCCAGCAGTTTAAGTGGGGCCAAAAACATTCAGTACTTC. This gives the protein CASSLSGAKNIQYF.

This clonotype turned up a few times. The V call is TRBV5-8, the J call TRBJ1-3, with TRBD1 identical over 7 bases. This CDR3 contains 15 residues. V lost 4 bases to trimming and J lost 4 bases; unmatched junction nucleotides: 8. Germline CDR1 SGHTS, CDR2 YDEGEE. CDR3 region: CASSRDRAEGNTIYF. In nucleotides, the CDR3 is TGTGCCAGCAGCAGAGACAGGGCGGAAGGAAACACCATATATTTT.

This clonotype was counted only a few times. V usage is TRBV7-3 and J usage is TRBJ1-1; D not certain. The CDR3 consists of 13 residues. Deletions cut 5 bases from V and 0 bases from J, with 7 bases between. Germline CDR1 reads SGHTA; CDR2 reads FQGTGA. CDR3 sequence: CASSTQVNTEAFF. CDR3 DNA: TGTGCCAGCAGCACTCAAGTGAACACTGAAGCTTTCTTT.

V and J are TRBV11-3 and TRBJ2-3, with D possibly TRBD2 on 7 matching bases. Germline CDR1 SGHNT, CDR2 YENEEA. CDR3 length: 15 residues. Trimming shortened V by 4 bases and J by 1 base, and 12 bases separated the two germline ends. CDR3 bases: TGTGCCAGCAGCTCGGGGGGACAAGGCACAGATACGCAGTATTTT. Translating gives CASSSGGQGTDTQYF.

The rearrangement joins TRBV7-8 to TRBJ2-7; the match to TRBD1 covers 10 bases. This CDR3 spans 16 amino acids. Germline CDR1 reads SGHVS; CDR2 reads FQNEAQ. V gave up 4 bases and J gave up 1 base; unmatched junction bases: 7. This CDR3 reads CASSWDRGSGSYEQYF. The CDR3 DNA is TGTGCCAGCAGCTGGGACAGGGGATCCGGGTCCTACGAGCAGTACTTC.

This clonotype came up a few times. For the CDR3, the DNA is TGTGCCAGCAGTTGGCAGGGGGACTGGACCCAGTACTTC. Protein product: CASSWQGDWTQYF. This chain uses TRBV12-3 or TRBV12-4 with TRBJ2-5, with D maybe TRBD1 (7 bases). CDR3 length: 13 amino acids. Trimming cost V 4 bases and J 7 bases, with 13 bases left between them.

The V gene is TRBV4-2, the J gene TRBJ1-1, with a weak D call TRBD1 (5 bases). From germline, CDR1 is LGHNA and CDR2 YNFKEQ. The CDR3 extends over 13 amino acids. V was cut by 6 bases and J by 7 bases, with 15 bases left in between. This chain's CDR3 is CASSDSGESEAFF. CDR3 nucleotide sequence: TGTGCCAGCAGTGACTCGGGGGAAAGTGAAGCTTTCTTT.

This clonotype was seen more than once but under ten times. The chain uses TRBV20-1 and TRBJ2-5; D is uncertain. The J call may be faulty, since TRBJ2-1 better matches the DNA end. The V gene's germline CDR1 is DFQATT and CDR2 SNEGSKA (reference sequence). This CDR3 is 12 amino acids long. The CDR3 DNA is TGCAGTGCTAGTTCAGACCACAATGAGCAGTTCTTC. Translation gives CSASSDHNEQFF.

CDR3 in DNA: TGTGCCAGCAGTTACCCCCCTGTCCCAGGCTACAATGAGCAGTTCTTC. Amino acids: CASSYPPVPGYNEQFF. V and J are TRBV6-2 or TRBV6-3 and TRBJ2-1, with unresolved D. This CDR3 has 16 residues. Germline V lookup: CDR1 MNHEY, CDR2 SVGEGT. Trimming took off 2 bases at V and 3 bases at J, with 14 bases between the two ends.

Only a few counts were recorded for this clonotype. The J gene is TRBJ2-5, the V gene TRBV3-1, with 11 positions matching TRBD2. With the DNA end fitting TRBJ2-1 better, the J assignment may be wrong. Looked up from germline, CDR1 is LGHDT and CDR2 is YNNKEL (reference sequence). The CDR3 length is 19 residues. The CDR3 DNA sequence: TGTGCCAGCAGCCAAGATACCAATCTAGCGGGAGGACGATACAATGAGCAGTTCTTC. Its translation: CASSQDTNLAGGRYNEQFF.

This chain joins TRBV12-3 or TRBV12-4 and TRBJ2-7, with D tentatively TRBD1 (5 bases). V lost 6 bases and J 4 bases, leaving 10 bases between the germline ends. The CDR3 spans 12 residues. The CDR3 spells CASRIGEYEQYF. In nucleotides, the CDR3 is TGTGCCAGCAGAATAGGGGAATACGAGCAGTACTTC.